This T cell receptor beta chain emerged from a study of tumor-infiltrating lymphocytes in primary liver carcinoma. Making TCR beta cDNA involved around 520 ng total RNA and a constant-region primer. It was through three nested multiplex PCR rounds of slightly modified ARM-PCR that TCR beta libraries arose. Both of the initial two PCR rounds ran for about 9 cycles and employed TRBV1-TRBV30 forward primers alongside a C-beta reverse primer. MiXCR was run by TCRdb on the multiplex PCR reads, yielding one entry per CDR3 protein. Of over 35,000 distinct CDR3 sequences listed, around 70% are singletons. This clonotype was detected many times. The V end was cut by 3 bases, the J end by 5 bases, with 10 bases between. The CDR3 contains 14 residues. Germline CDR1 is MDHEN and CDR2 is SYDVKM. Co-extraction of RNA and DNA was performed on about 20-32 mg of unsorted bulk tissue. Per tumor, sampling covered five separate regions.

The sequence came from a man between 40 and 49 years old with primary liver carcinoma and hepatitis B virus infection. V is TRBV28 and J is TRBJ1-4, with D perhaps matching TRBD1 (5 bases). Sequenced sample: liver tumor tissue from sampling region 2. Documented subset: tumor region T2, inferior pole. Here the CDR3 DNA reads TGTGCCAGCAGTTTGGCAGGGATAAATGAAAAACTGTTTTTT. It is translated as CASSLAGINEKLFF. Complete variable domain (other parts from reference TRBV28 and TRBJ1-4): DVKVTQSSRYLVKRTGEKVFLECVQDMDHENMFWYRQDPGLGLRLIYFSYDVKMKEKGDIPEGYSVSREKKERFSLILESASTNQTSMYLCASSLAGINEKLFFGSGTQLSVL.